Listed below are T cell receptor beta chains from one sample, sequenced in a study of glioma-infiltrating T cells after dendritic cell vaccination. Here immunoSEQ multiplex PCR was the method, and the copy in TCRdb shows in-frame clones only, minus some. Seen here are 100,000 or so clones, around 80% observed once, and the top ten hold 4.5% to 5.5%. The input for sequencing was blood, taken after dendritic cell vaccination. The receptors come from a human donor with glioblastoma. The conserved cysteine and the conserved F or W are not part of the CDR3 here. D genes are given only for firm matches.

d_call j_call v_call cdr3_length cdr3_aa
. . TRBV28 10 ASRLQGREQY
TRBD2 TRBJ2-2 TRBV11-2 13 ASSLRLAGAGELF
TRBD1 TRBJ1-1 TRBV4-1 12 ASSQLGTGGEAF
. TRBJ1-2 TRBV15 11 ATSNRRNYGYT
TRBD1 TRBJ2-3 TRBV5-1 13 ASSLAGTDTDTQY
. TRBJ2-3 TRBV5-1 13 ASSLGGQSTDTQY
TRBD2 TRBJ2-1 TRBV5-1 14 ASSLDSSGSGNEQF
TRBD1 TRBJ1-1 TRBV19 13 ASSEGRGLNTEAF
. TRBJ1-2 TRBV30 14 AWSVPGRLGTHGYT
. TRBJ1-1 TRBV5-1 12 ASSLAPGDTEAF
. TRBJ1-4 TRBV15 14 ATSREVWGGNEKLF
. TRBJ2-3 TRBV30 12 AWRSWGSTDTQY
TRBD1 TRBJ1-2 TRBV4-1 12 ASTPGGIYYGYT
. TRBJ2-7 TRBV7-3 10 ASSFPFYEQY
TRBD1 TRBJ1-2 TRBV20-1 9 SARQGLGYT
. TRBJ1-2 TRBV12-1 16 ASSFAEGTGDRGYGYT
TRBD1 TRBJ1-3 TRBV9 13 ASSVEQGPGNTIY
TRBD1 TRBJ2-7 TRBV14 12 ASSQVSGGYEQY
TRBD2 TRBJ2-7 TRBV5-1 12 ASSRSGSSYEQY
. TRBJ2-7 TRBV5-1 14 ASSFGEALARYEQY
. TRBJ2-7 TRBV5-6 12 ASSLVGVDYEQY
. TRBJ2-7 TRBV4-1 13 ASSGERVSSYEQY
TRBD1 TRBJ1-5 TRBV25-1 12 ASSDRQGLQPQH
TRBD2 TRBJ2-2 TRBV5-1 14 ASSPGLAGVIGELF
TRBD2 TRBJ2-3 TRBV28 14 ASSSPGSGMKDTQY
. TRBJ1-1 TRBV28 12 ASSTQGIGTEAF
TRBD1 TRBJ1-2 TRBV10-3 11 AISPGQAIGDT
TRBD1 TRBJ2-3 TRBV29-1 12 SVVTGVNPDTQY
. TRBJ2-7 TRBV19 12 ASSIQGFQGEQY
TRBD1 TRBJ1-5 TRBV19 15 ASSIGGTGGILQPQH
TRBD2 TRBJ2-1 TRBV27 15 ASSSGLAGVQRHEQF
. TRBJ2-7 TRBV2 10 ASSSQAYEQY
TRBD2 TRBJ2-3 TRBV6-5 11 ASRGAGTDTQY
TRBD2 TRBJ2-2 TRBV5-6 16 ASSFVLAGGRDTGELF
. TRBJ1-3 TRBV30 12 AWDFLRPGNTIY
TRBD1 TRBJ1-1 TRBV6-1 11 ATAGTANTEAF
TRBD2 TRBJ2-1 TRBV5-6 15 ASSSTSGPSSYNEQF
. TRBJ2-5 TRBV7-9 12 ASSRRQTQETQY
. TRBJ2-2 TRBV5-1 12 ASRWDTTTGELF
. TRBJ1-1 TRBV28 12 ASRHPGGRAEAF
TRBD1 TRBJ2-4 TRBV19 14 ASSYFPGTGGNIQY